This TCR beta chain was profiled in a study of somatic mutations in cytotoxic T cells in rheumatoid arthritis. The assay was immunoSEQ multiplex PCR, and TCRdb's table has in-frame clones only and misses some. The sample shows approximately 13,000 clones, approximately 69% of them seen only once. The clonotype comes from an adult with rheumatoid arthritis. Sequencing used CD8+ T cells sorted from blood.

The CDR3 coding sequence is TGTGCCAGCAGCTTATTCCCTGCTGCGGGGGCAGGCACCGGGGAGCTGTTTTTT. It yields the protein CASSLFPAAGAGTGELFF. The genes are TRBV11-2 and TRBJ2-2; TRBD2 might be the D (7 bases). This CDR3 is built from 18 residues. Trimming removed 2 bases from V and 4 bases from J, with 20 bases in between. CDR1 SGHAT and CDR2 FQNNGV come from the germline V gene.